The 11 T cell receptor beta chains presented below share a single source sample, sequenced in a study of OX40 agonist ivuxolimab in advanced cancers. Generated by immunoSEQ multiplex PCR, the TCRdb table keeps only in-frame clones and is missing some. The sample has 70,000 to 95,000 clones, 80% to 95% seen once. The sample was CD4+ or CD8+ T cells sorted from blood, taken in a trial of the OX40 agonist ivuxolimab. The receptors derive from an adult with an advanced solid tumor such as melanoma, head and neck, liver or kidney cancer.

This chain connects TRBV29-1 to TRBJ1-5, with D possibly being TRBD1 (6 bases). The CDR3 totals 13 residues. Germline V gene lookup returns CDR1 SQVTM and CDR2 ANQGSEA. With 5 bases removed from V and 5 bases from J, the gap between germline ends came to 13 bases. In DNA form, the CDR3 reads TGCAGCGTTACACAGGGTGTGCATCAGCCCCAGCATTTT. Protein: CSVTQGVHQPQHF. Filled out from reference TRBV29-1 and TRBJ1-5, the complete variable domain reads SAVISQKPSRDICQRGTSLTIQCQVDSQVTMMFWYRQQPGQSLTLIATANQGSEATYESGFVIDKFPISRPNLTFSTLTVSNMSPEDSSIYLCSVTQGVHQPQHFGDGTRLSIL.

The CDR3 reads CASSSFKGQAGELFF. The CDR3 DNA reads TGTGCCAGCAGCTCCTTCAAGGGGCAAGCCGGGGAGCTGTTTTTT. The chain links TRBV7-9 to TRBJ2-2; D is perhaps TRBD1 (5 bases). Trimming removed 4 bases from V and 6 bases from J, with 15 bases in between. CDR1 SEHNR and CDR2 FQNEAQ come from the germline V gene (reference sequence). The CDR3 has 15 amino acids.

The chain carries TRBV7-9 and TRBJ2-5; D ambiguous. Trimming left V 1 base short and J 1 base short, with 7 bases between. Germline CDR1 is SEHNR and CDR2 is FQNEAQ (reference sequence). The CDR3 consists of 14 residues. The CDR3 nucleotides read TGTGCCAGCAGCTTAGGCAGGTTCCAAGAGACCCAGTACTTC. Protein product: CASSLGRFQETQYF.

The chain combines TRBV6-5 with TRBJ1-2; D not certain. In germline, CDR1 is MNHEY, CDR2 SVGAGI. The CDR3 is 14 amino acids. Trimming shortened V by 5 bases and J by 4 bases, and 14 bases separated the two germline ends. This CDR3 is CASSDASRGYGYTF. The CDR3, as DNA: TGTGCCAGCAGTGACGCGTCACGGGGCTATGGCTACACCTTC.

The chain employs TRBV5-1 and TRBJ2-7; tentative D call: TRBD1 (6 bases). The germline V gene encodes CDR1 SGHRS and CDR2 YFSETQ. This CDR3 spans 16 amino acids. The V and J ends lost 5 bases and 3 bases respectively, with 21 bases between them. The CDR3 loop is CASRDISGTNYYEQYF. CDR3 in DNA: TGCGCCAGCAGAGATATTTCCGGGACAAACTACTACGAGCAGTACTTC. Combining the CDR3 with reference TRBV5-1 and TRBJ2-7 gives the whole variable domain KAGVTQTPRYLIKTRGQQVTLSCSPISGHRSVSWYQQTPGQGLQFLFEYFSETQRNKGNFPGRFSGRQFSNSRSEMNVSTLELGDSALYLCASRDISGTNYYEQYFGPGTRLTVT.

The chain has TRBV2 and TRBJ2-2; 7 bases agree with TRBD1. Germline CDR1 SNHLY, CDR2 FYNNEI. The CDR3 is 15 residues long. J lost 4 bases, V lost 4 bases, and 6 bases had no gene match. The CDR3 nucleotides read TGTGCCAGCAGTGGAAGCAGGGGGTCCACCGGGGAGCTGTTTTTT. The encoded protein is CASSGSRGSTGELFF.

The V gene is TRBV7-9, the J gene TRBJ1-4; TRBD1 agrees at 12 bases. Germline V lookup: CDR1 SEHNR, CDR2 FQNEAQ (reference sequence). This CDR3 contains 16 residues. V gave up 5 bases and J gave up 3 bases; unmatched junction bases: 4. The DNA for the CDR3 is TGTGCCAGCAGCGGGACAGGGGGCGGCGCTAATGAAAAACTGTTTTTT. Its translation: CASSGTGGGANEKLFF. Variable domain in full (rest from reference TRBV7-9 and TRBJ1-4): DTGVSQNPRHKITKRGQNVTFRCDPISEHNRLYWYRQTLGQGPEFLTYFQNEAQLEKSRLLSDRFSAERPKGSFSTLEIQRTEQGDSAMYLCASSGTGGGANEKLFFGSGTQLSVL.

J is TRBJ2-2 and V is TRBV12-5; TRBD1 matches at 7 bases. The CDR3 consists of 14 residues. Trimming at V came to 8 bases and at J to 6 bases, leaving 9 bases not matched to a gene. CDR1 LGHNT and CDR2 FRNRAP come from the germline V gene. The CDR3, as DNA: TGTGCTAGTTCCCCACAGGGGTTCGCCGGGGAGCTGTTTTTT. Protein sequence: CASSPQGFAGELFF. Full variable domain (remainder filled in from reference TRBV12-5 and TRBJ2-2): DARVTQTPRHKVTEMGQEVTMRCQPILGHNTVFWYRQTMMQGLELLAYFRNRAPLDDSGMPKDRFSAEMPDATLATLKIQPSEPRDSAVYFCASSPQGFAGELFFGEGSRLTVL.

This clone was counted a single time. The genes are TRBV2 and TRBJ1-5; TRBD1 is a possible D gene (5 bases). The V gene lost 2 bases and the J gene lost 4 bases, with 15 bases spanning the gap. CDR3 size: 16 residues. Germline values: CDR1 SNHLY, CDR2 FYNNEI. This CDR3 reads CASSERGQGWNQPQHF. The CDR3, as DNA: TGTGCCAGCAGTGAACGGGGCCAGGGTTGGAATCAGCCCCAGCATTTT.

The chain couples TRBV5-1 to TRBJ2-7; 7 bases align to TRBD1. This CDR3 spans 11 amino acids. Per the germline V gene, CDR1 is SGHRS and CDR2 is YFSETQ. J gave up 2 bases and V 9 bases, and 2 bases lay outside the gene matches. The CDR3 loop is CATDRAYEQYV. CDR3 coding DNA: TGCGCCACTGACAGGGCCTACGAGCAGTACGTC.

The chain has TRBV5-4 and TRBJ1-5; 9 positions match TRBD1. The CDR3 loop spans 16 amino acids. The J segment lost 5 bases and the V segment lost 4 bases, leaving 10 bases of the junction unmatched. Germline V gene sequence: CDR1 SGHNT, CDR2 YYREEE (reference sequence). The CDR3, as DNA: TGTGCCAGCAGCCAAGAAGAAGGGACAGGGTATCAGCCCCAGCATTTT. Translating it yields CASSQEEGTGYQPQHF.